What follows are 18 T cell receptor beta chains derived from one specimen sequenced in a study of T cell responses to AZD1222 COVID-19 vaccine. Repertoires were generated with immunoSEQ multiplex PCR, while TCRdb's copy carries only in-frame clones and drops some. The data hold 95,000 to 100,000 clones, with roughly 87% observed a single time. The sequenced sample was peripheral blood, obtained on day 0 of AZD1222 vaccination. The receptor set was obtained from an adult in good health.

CDR3 region: CAISEDGSWRNTIYF. As DNA, the CDR3 is TGTGCCATCAGTGAGGATGGGTCCTGGAGAAACACCATATATTTT. The genes are TRBV10-3 and TRBJ1-3; D is unresolved. V lost 2 bases to trimming and J lost 5 bases, with 13 bases between them. The germline V gene has CDR1 ENHRY and CDR2 SYGVKD. There are 15 residues in the CDR3.

J is TRBJ2-2 and V is TRBV6-5; D ambiguous. CDR1 MNHEY and CDR2 SVGAGI come from the germline V gene. The V gene lost 6 bases and the J gene lost 0 bases, with 11 bases spanning the gap. This CDR3 spans 15 amino acids. CDR3 sequence reads: CASRTVGTNTGELFF. CDR3 bases: TGTGCCAGCAGGACGGTCGGAACGAACACCGGGGAGCTGTTTTTT.

The chain couples TRBV12-3 or TRBV12-4 to TRBJ1-1; D is perhaps TRBD1 (6 bases). The CDR3 runs 13 residues. Trimming left V 6 bases short and J 5 bases short, with 13 bases between. CDR3 residues: CASSQGIGTEAFF. The CDR3, as DNA: TGTGCCAGCAGCCAGGGGATAGGGACTGAAGCTTTCTTT.

This clone showed up just once. The rearrangement links TRBV11-2 to TRBJ1-3, with TRBD1 as a possible D gene (5 bases). With 5 bases removed from V and 0 bases from J, the gap between germline ends came to 14 bases. CDR1 is SGHAT and CDR2 is FQNNGV in the germline V gene. CDR3 size: 16 residues. Here the CDR3 DNA reads TGTGCCAGCAGCCGCGGGGGGGGTAGCTCTGGAAACACCATATATTTT. Its translation: CASSRGGGSSGNTIYF. Together with reference TRBV11-2 and TRBJ1-3, the CDR3 gives the full variable domain: EAGVAQSPRYKIIEKRQSVAFWCNPISGHATLYWYQQILGQGPKLLIQFQNNGVVDDSQLPKDRFSAERLKGVDSTLKIQPAKLEDSAVYLCASSRGGGSSGNTIYFGEGSWLTVV.

The sample holds a few counts of this clone. The V and J genes are TRBV6-5 and TRBJ2-5; the match to TRBD1 covers 8 bases. Germline assignment: CDR1 MNHEY and CDR2 SVGAGI. This CDR3 contains 13 residues. V trimming: 7 bases; J trimming: 4 bases; junction bases outside the gene matches: 5. The CDR3 DNA is TGTGCCAGCACCCGACAGGGGTTAGAGACCCAGTACTTC. It encodes CASTRQGLETQYF.

The rearrangement links TRBV10-3 to TRBJ1-5; 8 bases are a match to TRBD1. Germline V gives CDR1 ENHRY, CDR2 SYGVKD. The trim removed 6 bases at V and 7 bases at J, leaving 5 bases unmatched. The CDR3 spans 13 residues. The CDR3 region has the DNA TGTGCCATCAGGGACAGGGTGGAACAGCCCCAGCATTTT. Its protein is CAIRDRVEQPQHF.

This clone appeared a single time. The chain is built from TRBV29-1 and TRBJ2-4; the D is unclear. V was clipped by 6 bases and J by 1 base, with 7 bases between them. The length of the CDR3 is 12 residues. The V gene's germline CDR1 is SQVTM and CDR2 ANQGSEA. This CDR3 reads CSVVGAKNIQYF. The CDR3 DNA reads TGCAGCGTCGTGGGGGCCAAAAACATTCAGTACTTC.

A note on this clone: Other DNA sequences in this specimen translate into the identical CDR3. The CDR3 region has the DNA TGCGCCAGCAGTGAGTCGCGGGGCAATCAGCCCCAGCATTTT. This translates into CASSESRGNQPQHF. The chain recombines TRBV10-1 with TRBJ1-5; the D is unclear. There are 14 residues in the CDR3. V lost 0 bases and J lost 2, with 5 bases in between. In germline, CDR1 is WNHNN, CDR2 SYGVQD (reference sequence).

This clone was picked up many times. This chain uses TRBV27 with TRBJ1-4; TRBD1 agrees at 7 bases. This CDR3 spans 15 amino acids. Germline V gene lookup returns CDR1 MNHEY and CDR2 SMNVEV (reference sequence). The V and J ends lost 5 bases and 8 bases, in that order; junction bases with no gene match: 11. CDR3 DNA: TGTGCCAGCAGTCCCGGGACAGCCCCAGGGGAAAAACTGTTTTTT. It specifies CASSPGTAPGEKLFF.

The J gene is TRBJ1-5, the V gene TRBV3-1 (or the pseudogene TRBV3-2); D unresolved. Trimming pared 4 bases from V and 5 bases from J, leaving 9 bases between. CDR1 LGHDT and CDR2 YNNKEL come from the germline V gene (reference sequence). CDR3 length equals 13 residues. CDR3 sequence reads: CASSPRDDQPQHF. The CDR3 nucleotides read TGTGCCAGCAGCCCCCGGGATGATCAGCCCCAGCATTTT.

The J gene is TRBJ1-2, the V gene TRBV6-5; 7 bases fit TRBD1. Germline trimming cut 6 bases from V and 4 bases from J; bases unmatched to any gene: 11. CDR1 and CDR2 from the germline V gene are MNHEY and SVGAGI. The CDR3 covers 15 residues. This chain's CDR3 is CASSKFAGTVYGYTF. CDR3 coding DNA: TGTGCCAGCAGCAAGTTCGCCGGGACAGTCTATGGCTACACCTTC.

The V call is TRBV5-1, the J call TRBJ2-1, with unresolved D. The CDR3 runs to 12 residues. CDR1 SGHRS and CDR2 YFSETQ come from the germline V gene. Trimming removed 0 bases from V and 7 bases from J, with 5 bases in between. The CDR3 here is CASSLETNEQFF. In DNA form, the CDR3 reads TGCGCCAGCAGCTTGGAGACAAATGAGCAGTTCTTC.

The chain uses TRBV2 and TRBJ2-1; D is unresolved. The CDR3 runs to 17 residues. V was cut by 3 bases and J by 0 bases, with 15 bases left in between. Per germline, CDR1 SNHLY and CDR2 FYNNEI. The chain's CDR3 is CASSEDYGRSSYNEQFF. The CDR3 nucleotides read TGTGCCAGCAGTGAGGATTACGGAAGAAGCTCCTACAATGAGCAGTTCTTC.

This chain uses TRBV29-1 with TRBJ2-5; 7 bases line up with TRBD1. V was pared by 8 bases and J by 5 bases, with 8 bases of the junction left unmatched. The CDR3 totals 12 residues. Germline assignment: CDR1 SQVTM and CDR2 ANQGSEA. The CDR3 spells CSLRQGRETQYF. Written as DNA, the CDR3 is TGCAGCCTCAGACAGGGACGGGAGACCCAGTACTTC.

This rearrangement joins TRBV6-2 or TRBV6-3 to TRBJ2-3, with 7 positions matching TRBD2. The ends lost 5 bases at V and 2 bases at J; junction bases unmatched: 4. The germline gives CDR1 MNHEY, CDR2 SVGEGT. The CDR3 spans 14 residues. CDR3 residues: CASSSGKDTDTQYF. CDR3 sequence (DNA): TGTGCCAGCAGTAGCGGGAAAGACACAGATACGCAGTATTTT.

This clone showed up just a few times. The chain uses TRBV5-1 and TRBJ1-1; TRBD1 aligns across 9 bases. J lost 3 bases, V lost 3 bases, and 3 bases had no gene match. Germline CDR1 reads SGHRS; CDR2 reads YFSETQ. This CDR3 has 14 amino acids. CDR3 coding DNA: TGCGCCAGCAGCTGGGACAGGGTGGACACTGAAGCTTTCTTT. Protein: CASSWDRVDTEAFF.

This chain joins TRBV4-1 and TRBJ1-2; D unclear. V lost 0 bases and J lost 8, with 13 bases in between. Germline CDR1 MGHRA, CDR2 YSYEKL. This CDR3 comprises 14 residues. The CDR3 DNA follows: TGCGCCAGCAGCCAAGATATAGGGCCCAAGGGCTACACCTTC. Translated, it gives CASSQDIGPKGYTF.

V is TRBV2 and J is TRBJ2-1; D unclear. This CDR3 spans 11 amino acids. Germline values: CDR1 SNHLY, CDR2 FYNNEI. The V end was cut by 4 bases, the J end by 5 bases, with 3 bases between. This chain's CDR3 is CASSVHNEQFF. CDR3 DNA sequence: TGTGCCAGCAGTGTACACAATGAGCAGTTCTTC.